The 7 T cell receptor beta chains given below trace back to one sample, sequenced in a study of CD8 T cells in ankylosing spondylitis. Using its own MiXCR run on the 5' RACE reads, TCRdb lists one record per CDR3 protein. The table has under 250,000 distinct CDR3 sequences, under 35% seen once. Material: blood, either unsorted or a sorted T cell fraction (not recorded which). The receptors here all came from a male donor with ankylosing spondylitis or in good health (not recorded which).

The genes are TRBV4-1 and TRBJ1-1; no firm D call. The CDR3 sequence is 15 residues long. V was cut by 1 base and J by 1 base, with 10 bases left in between. The germline V gene has CDR1 MGHRA and CDR2 YSYEKL. The CDR3 DNA sequence: TGCGCCAGCAGCCAAGTCGCAGGAGAGAACACTGAAGCTTTCTTT. It translates to CASSQVAGENTEAFF.

This clonotype was seen at least ten times. The rearrangement uses TRBV20-1 and TRBJ1-6; no clear D. The CDR3 covers 14 residues. V was shortened by 1 base and J by 9 bases, with 13 bases between the two germline ends. From germline, CDR1 is DFQATT and CDR2 SNEGSKA (reference sequence). The CDR3 DNA sequence: TGCAGTGCTAGAGGCGCCCCTGACATTTCACCCCTCCACTTT. Its translation: CSARGAPDISPLHF.

The chain combines TRBV6-1 with TRBJ2-5; 7 nucleotides line up with TRBD2. Germline V lookup: CDR1 MNHNS, CDR2 SASEGT. The CDR3 is 13 amino acids. V was pared by 5 bases and J by 5 bases, with 5 bases of the junction left unmatched. The CDR3 sequence: CASSRREGETQYF. CDR3 coding DNA: TGTGCCAGCAGTCGCAGGGAGGGGGAGACCCAGTACTTC.

There are a few counts of this clonotype. The genes are TRBV5-1 and TRBJ2-3; TRBD1 aligns across 9 bases. Germline CDR1 SGHRS, CDR2 YFSETQ. Trimming at V came to 0 bases and at J to 3 bases, leaving 2 bases not matched to a gene. This CDR3 is built from 15 residues. CDR3 region: CASSLGDRGTDTQYF. CDR3 bases: TGCGCCAGCAGCTTGGGAGACAGGGGGACAGATACGCAGTATTTT.

The V and J genes are TRBV12-3 or TRBV12-4 and TRBJ1-1; TRBD1 is a possible D gene (5 bases). V lost 2 bases and J lost 11, with 15 bases in between. The CDR3 consists of 13 residues. This CDR3 reads CASSLWGVVDAFF. CDR3 DNA sequence: TGTGCCAGCAGTTTATGGGGGGTTGTGGATGCTTTCTTT.

This rearrangement joins TRBV29-1 to TRBJ1-4, with D hard to call. The V and J ends lost 6 bases and 0 bases respectively, with 8 bases between them. There are 13 residues in the CDR3. The V gene's germline CDR1 is SQVTM and CDR2 ANQGSEA. CDR3 region: CSVSRTTNEKLFF. CDR3 in DNA: TGCAGCGTGAGCCGCACAACTAATGAAAAACTGTTTTTT.

The rearrangement links TRBV5-6 to TRBJ1-1; D may be TRBD1 (5 bases). Trimming removed 4 bases at V and 0 bases at J, with 13 bases between. This CDR3 comprises 15 residues. Germline lookup yields CDR1 SGHDT and CDR2 YYEEEE. CDR3 in DNA: TGTGCCAGCAGCCACCCCCGGGACCTGAACACTGAAGCTTTCTTT. Its protein is CASSHPRDLNTEAFF.